Following are 22 T cell receptor beta chains from one sample sequenced in a study of circulating CD8 cells and anti-PD-1 response in melanoma (dated by TCRdb to about 2020). The reads were generated on a NextSeq 500. The QIAseq Immune Repertoire RNA Library Kit, Human TCR Panel was used to prepare TCR libraries from 15 ng of total RNA. Using fastp at Q25 and MiXCR, TCRdb reprocessed the public reads and kept productive beta chains. Rows matching on CDR3 protein sequence are summarized as one entry with the most common DNA and genes. The sample includes roughly 400 distinct CDR3 sequences, with 7.6% observed a single time. 25% to 35% of the sample goes to the ten largest clones. A BD FACSAria II cell sorter was used to sort four subsets, defined by PD-1 and/or TIGIT, from live CD3+CD8+TCRalphabeta+ cells. The material sequenced was CD8+ T cells from PBMCs, taken at baseline or after one month of anti-PD-1 therapy (not recorded which). These receptors came from a human donor with melanoma.

This clonotype qualifies as large. CDR3 in amino acids: CASSSSGGALTEQFF. The CDR3 region has the DNA TGTGCCAGCAGTAGTAGCGGGGGGGCCTTGACTGAGCAGTTCTTC. The chain joins TRBV2 to TRBJ2-1, with 11 bases fitting TRBD2. The CDR3 has 15 amino acids. In germline, CDR1 is SNHLY, CDR2 FYNNEI. Losses at the gene ends were 5 bases for V and 9 bases for J; bases not matched to a gene: 9.

The chain carries TRBV12-5 and TRBJ2-1; no reliable D call. The V and J ends lost 3 bases and 7 bases respectively, with 13 bases between them. The CDR3 runs 14 residues. Germline-derived CDR1 and CDR2 are LGHNT and FRNRAP. The CDR3 DNA reads as TGTGCTAGTGGTTTCAAACACCCATCTAATGAGCAGTTCTTC. Translated, it gives CASGFKHPSNEQFF.

V gene TRBV2 combines with J gene TRBJ2-5; no definite D call. Germline V gene data show CDR1 as SNHLY and CDR2 as FYNNEI. This CDR3 spans 16 amino acids. V lost 4 bases, J lost 3 bases, and 18 bases lay in between. The DNA for the CDR3 is TGTGCCAGCAGTGGTAGGGTTCACTTGTACAAAGAGACCCAGTACTTC. Protein sequence: CASSGRVHLYKETQYF.

By proportion, this clonotype is large. The V call is TRBV5-5, the J call TRBJ2-7, with a weak D call TRBD2 (5 bases). The V and J ends lost 3 bases and 5 bases respectively, with 9 bases between them. Germline-derived CDR1 and CDR2 are SGHKS and YYEKEE (reference sequence). CDR3 length: 12 residues. CDR3 in DNA: TGTGCCAGCAGCTCCCCGGGGAACGAGCAGTACTTC. Translated: CASSSPGNEQYF.

This clonotype is classed as large. The chain links TRBV30 to TRBJ2-7; 8 positions agree with TRBD1. CDR1 GTSNPN and CDR2 SVGIG come from the germline V gene (reference sequence). CDR3 length: 12 residues. V shed 2 bases, J shed 6 bases, and the junction held 3 bases outside the gene matches. In DNA, the CDR3 is TGTGCCTGGAGTCTGGACAGGGTCGAGCAGTACTTC. Amino acids: CAWSLDRVEQYF. Drawing the rest from reference TRBV30 and TRBJ2-7, the complete variable domain is SQTIHQWPATLVQPVGSPLSLECTVEGTSNPNLYWYRQAAGRGLQLLFYSVGIGQISSEVPQNLSASRPQDRQFILSSKKLLLSDSGFYLCAWSLDRVEQYFGPGTRLTVT.

This clonotype ranks as hyperexpanded. The V gene is TRBV20-1, the J gene TRBJ2-7; 7 bases agree with TRBD1. CDR1 is DFQATT, CDR2 SNEGSKA, per germline (reference sequence). This CDR3 spans 15 amino acids. J lost 2 bases, V lost 3 bases, and 10 bases had no gene match. This chain's CDR3 is CSASSTDRPTYEQYF. CDR3 DNA sequence: TGCAGTGCTAGCTCGACGGACAGGCCTACCTACGAGCAGTACTTC.

This chain joins TRBV5-8 and TRBJ2-6; 8 positions match TRBD1. V shed 9 bases, J shed 0 bases, and the junction held 11 bases outside the gene matches. Germline-derived CDR1 and CDR2 are SGHTS and YDEGEE. The CDR3 sequence is 17 residues long. CDR3 DNA: TGTGCCATCAATCTACAGACAGGGGTCTCTGGGGCCAACGTCCTGACTTTC. Its translation is CAINLQTGVSGANVLTF.

By share of the sample, this clonotype is large (0.1 to 1%). The J gene is TRBJ2-7, the V gene TRBV7-9; 10 bases agree with TRBD2. The ends lost 5 bases at V and 5 bases at J; junction bases unmatched: 6. The germline V gene encodes CDR1 SEHNR and CDR2 FQNEAQ (reference sequence). The CDR3 is 14 amino acids. The chain's CDR3 is CASSGASGGNEQYF. The CDR3 region has the DNA TGTGCCAGCAGCGGCGCTAGCGGGGGAAACGAGCAGTACTTC.

In this sample, this clonotype is large. The chain recombines TRBV7-2 with TRBJ2-7, with D unresolved. Trimming took 5 bases from V and 1 from J, leaving 12 bases between them. The CDR3 is made up of 14 amino acids. Per germline, CDR1 SGHTA and CDR2 FQGNSA. DNA for the CDR3: TGTGCCAGCAGCCCGAGTTTGGGGTCCTACGAGCAGTACTTC. It translates to CASSPSLGSYEQYF.

The rearrangement links TRBV30 to TRBJ1-6; 8 bases agree with TRBD1. Germline V gene sequence: CDR1 GTSNPN, CDR2 SVGIG (reference sequence). This CDR3 is 13 amino acids long. With V trimmed by 3 bases and J by 5 bases, 0 bases remained unmatched. The CDR3, as DNA: TGTGCCTGGAGGGGACAGGATAATTCACCCCTCCACTTT. Protein product: CAWRGQDNSPLHF.

By sample fraction, this clonotype is large. The V gene is TRBV4-1, the J gene TRBJ2-1; 8 nucleotides line up with TRBD1. Germline CDR1 MGHRA, CDR2 YSYEKL. The CDR3 has 18 residues. The V gene end was trimmed by 5 bases and the J gene end by 0 bases; junction bases not matched to a gene: 12. The CDR3 reads CASSSRGAGGGSYNEQFF. In DNA form, the CDR3 reads TGCGCCAGCAGCTCGCGCGGTGCAGGGGGCGGCTCCTACAATGAGCAGTTCTTC.

By share, this clonotype ranks as large. The chain couples TRBV20-1 to TRBJ1-2; D possibly corresponds to TRBD1 (5 bases). V gave up 3 bases and J gave up 0 bases, with 14 bases separating them. Germline V CDR1 and CDR2: DFQATT, SNEGSKA (reference sequence). The CDR3 has 15 amino acids. The CDR3 is CSARAWTPANYGYTF. The CDR3 coding sequence is TGCAGTGCTAGGGCGTGGACACCTGCTAACTATGGCTACACCTTC.

A note on this clonotype: A much larger clone differs from this one at a single base, so this may be a read error. V is TRBV29-1 and J is TRBJ2-7; D is perhaps TRBD1 (6 bases). There are 13 residues in the CDR3. Per the germline V gene, CDR1 is SQVTM and CDR2 is ANQGSEA. V was cut by 7 bases and J by 3 bases, with 16 bases left in between. The CDR3 DNA follows: TGCAGCGCAATTGGGGCAGGGGACTACGAGCAGTACTTC. Protein sequence: CSAIGAGDYEQYF.

This clonotype qualifies as large (0.1 to 1%). The chain employs TRBV4-3 and TRBJ1-5, with unresolved D. There are 15 residues in the CDR3. Germline CDR1 reads LGHNA; CDR2 reads YSLEER. V lost 2 bases and J lost 0, with 8 bases in between. The CDR3 is CASSQYRGSNQPQHF. The CDR3 nucleotides are TGCGCCAGCAGCCAATATCGCGGTAGCAATCAGCCCCAGCATTTT.

By share, this clonotype ranks as large. This chain joins TRBV5-5 and TRBJ2-7; either TRBD1 or TRBD2 may fit D (5 bases each). The CDR3 is 14 amino acids. V shed 4 bases and J shed 1 base, with 12 bases lying between them. From germline, CDR1 is SGHKS and CDR2 YYEKEE (reference sequence). The CDR3 sequence: CASSLGTLSYEQYF. The CDR3 DNA is TGTGCCAGCAGCCTAGGGACGCTATCCTACGAGCAGTACTTC.

This clonotype rates as large. V is TRBV20-1 and J is TRBJ2-7, with D possibly matching TRBD1 (6 bases). The V end was cut by 0 bases, the J end by 0 bases, with 9 bases between. CDR3 length equals 14 residues. Germline values: CDR1 DFQATT, CDR2 SNEGSKA (reference sequence). DNA for the CDR3: TGCAGTGCTAGAGATTTGGACAGCTCCTACGAGCAGTACTTC. As protein: CSARDLDSSYEQYF.

By share, this clonotype ranks as medium-sized. The chain carries TRBV9 and TRBJ2-2; TRBD1 agrees at 8 bases. After removal of 3 bases from V and 1 base from J, the junction contained 2 bases not matched to a gene. This CDR3 region has 15 residues. Germline CDR1 is SGDLS and CDR2 is YYNGEE. CDR3 nucleotides: TGTGCCAGCAGCGGTGGGACAGGGAACACCGGGGAGCTGTTTTTT. Translated: CASSGGTGNTGELFF. Full variable domain (rest looked up from reference TRBV9 and TRBJ2-2): DSGVTQTPKHLITATGQRVTLRCSPRSGDLSVYWYQQSLDQGLQFLIQYYNGEERAKGNILERFSAQQFPDLHSELNLSSLELGDSALYFCASSGGTGNTGELFFGEGSRLTVL.

In its sample, this clonotype was seen a few times. The V gene is TRBV5-1, the J gene TRBJ1-6, with a possible D match to TRBD1 (6 bases). CDR3 length: 14 residues. V was trimmed by 5 bases and J by 7 bases, leaving 13 bases between them. Germline CDR1 SGHRS, CDR2 YFSETQ. The DNA for the CDR3 is TGCGCCAGCAGGGGGGCAGGGGAGAATTCACCCCTCCACTTT. As protein: CASRGAGENSPLHF. The entire variable domain, with the rest obtained from reference TRBV5-1 and TRBJ1-6, is as follows: KAGVTQTPRYLIKTRGQQVTLSCSPISGHRSVSWYQQTPGQGLQFLFEYFSETQRNKGNFPGRFSGRQFSNSRSEMNVSTLELGDSALYLCASRGAGENSPLHFGNGTRLTVT.

This clonotype is termed large. This chain joins TRBV3-1 and TRBJ2-1; TRBD1 is a possible D gene (6 bases). The CDR3 is 17 residues long. The V gene lost 3 bases and the J gene lost 0 bases, with 15 bases spanning the gap. Germline CDR1 and CDR2: LGHDT and YNNKEL (reference sequence). CDR3 region: CASSQDRGTPSYNEQFF. CDR3 coding DNA: TGTGCCAGCAGCCAGGACAGAGGAACCCCCTCCTACAATGAGCAGTTCTTC.

In its sample, this clonotype is medium-sized. V gene TRBV5-5 combines with J gene TRBJ2-7, with D tentatively TRBD1 or TRBD2 (5 bases each). V dropped 2 bases and J dropped 0 bases, with 15 bases sitting between them. CDR3 length: 16 residues. Germline values: CDR1 SGHKS, CDR2 YYEKEE (reference sequence). CDR3 nucleotides: TGTGCCAGCAGCTTAAGCCGGGGCCAAAGCTCCTACGAGCAGTACTTC. It yields the protein CASSLSRGQSSYEQYF.

By its share, this clonotype is large. This rearrangement joins TRBV24-1 to TRBJ2-5; 9 bases map to TRBD1. The CDR3 runs 14 residues. V lost 4 bases to trimming and J lost 5 bases; unmatched junction nucleotides: 4. The germline V gene has CDR1 KGHDR and CDR2 SFDVKD. DNA for the CDR3: TGTGCCACCAGTGACTCCGACAGGGGGGAGACCCAGTACTTC. Its protein product is CATSDSDRGETQYF.

This clonotype ranks as large. The rearrangement uses TRBV6-6 and TRBJ2-3; 9 bases map to TRBD1. The junction had 11 bases not matched to a gene; V was cut back by 10 bases and J by 6 bases. The CDR3 loop spans 14 amino acids. Per the germline V gene, CDR1 is MNHNY and CDR2 is SVGAGI (reference sequence). CDR3 nucleotide sequence: TGTGCCACGTGGCAGGGACAGGGTTATGATACGCAGTATTTT. As protein: CATWQGQGYDTQYF.